This TCR beta chain emerged from a study of T cells in women clearing cervical HPV infection. The overall study: Cases were women with histologically confirmed HPV16-related CIN3 or worse, including a couple of invasive cancers. Notes on the study in general: Richness differences could reflect unmeasured T-cell content per sample.

Regarding this clone: Antigen unknown.

The method was immunoSEQ multiplex PCR; TCRdb's version includes in-frame clones alone and lacks a portion of them. This table holds some 21,000 clones. The material sequenced was blood buffy coat. This clonotype was sampled from a woman aged 18-70 years with a cervical HPV16 infection that either progressed to CIN3+ or cleared (not recorded which).

The covered CDR3 bases are TGTGCCAGTAGTAGGAGTAGCGGGAGCGGTAACAATGAG. Encoded protein: CASSRSSGSGNNE. The whole CDR3 protein reads CASSRSSGSGNNEQFF. The chain is built from TRBV19 and TRBJ2-1, with TRBD2 matching 9 bases. The sequence runs out 3 residues before the end of the CDR3; the remainder is reconstructed from the germline J gene. CDR1 and CDR2 from the germline V gene are LNHDA and SQIVND (reference sequence). V lost 4 bases and J lost 5; bases outside the gene matches: 9. This CDR3 has 16 residues.